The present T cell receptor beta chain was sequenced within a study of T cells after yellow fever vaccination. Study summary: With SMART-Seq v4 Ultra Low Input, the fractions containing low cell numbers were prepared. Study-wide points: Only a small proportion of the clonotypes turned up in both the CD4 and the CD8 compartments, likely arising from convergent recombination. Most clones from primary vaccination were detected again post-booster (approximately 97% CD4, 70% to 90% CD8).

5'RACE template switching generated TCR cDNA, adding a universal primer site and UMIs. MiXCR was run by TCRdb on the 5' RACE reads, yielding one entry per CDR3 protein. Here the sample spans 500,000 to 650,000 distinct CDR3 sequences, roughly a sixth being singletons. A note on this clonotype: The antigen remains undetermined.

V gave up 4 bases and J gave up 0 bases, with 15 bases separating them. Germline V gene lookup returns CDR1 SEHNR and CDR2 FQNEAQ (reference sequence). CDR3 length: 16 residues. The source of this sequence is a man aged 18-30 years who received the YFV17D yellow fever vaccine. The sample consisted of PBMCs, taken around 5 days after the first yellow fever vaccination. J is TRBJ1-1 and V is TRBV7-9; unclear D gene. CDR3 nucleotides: TGTGCCAGCAGCTCGCGCCGAAGTACCATGAACACTGAAGCTTTCTTT. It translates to CASSSRRSTMNTEAFF.